The rows below give T cell receptor beta chains drawn from one sample of a study of CD8 T cells in Susac syndrome. TCRdb analysed the immunoSEQ multiplex PCR reads with MiXCR anew, one entry per CDR3 protein. This table holds some 110,000 distinct CDR3 sequences, just over 90% found once. The material sequenced was CD8+ T cells from PBMCs. These receptors all come from a human donor with multiple sclerosis. Each CDR3 is given with its conserved first and last residue. D genes are given only for firm matches. Clone size, where shown, is once, few, many, or a class for clones that have expanded.

V gene	J gene	clone size	D gene	CDR3 protein	CDR3 DNA
TRBV5-4	TRBJ2-1	-	-	CASSPLYGAPNEQFF	TGTGCCAGCAGCCCGTTGTATGGGGCGCCTAATGAGCAGTTCTTC
TRBV7-9	TRBJ2-5	-	TRBD2	CASSPDSGRSSETQYF	TGTGCCAGCAGCCCCGATAGCGGGAGATCGAGCGAGACCCAGTACTTC
TRBV4-2	TRBJ2-1	-	-	CASSQEGRTFYNEQFF	TGTGCCAGCAGCCAAGAGGGGAGGACTTTCTACAATGAGCAGTTCTTC
TRBV4-1	TRBJ2-1	-	TRBD2	CASSPNLLAGAYNEQFF	TGCGCCAGCAGCCCGAACCTCCTAGCGGGAGCCTACAATGAGCAGTTCTTC
TRBV5-4	TRBJ1-1	few	-	CASSLDGTEAFF	TGTGCCAGCAGTCTGGACGGCACTGAAGCTTTCTTT
TRBV29-1	TRBJ2-1	-	TRBD1	CSVRGGTGERGSYNEQFF	TGCAGCGTGCGGGGCGGGACAGGCGAAAGGGGCTCCTACAATGAGCAGTTCTTC
TRBV20-1	TRBJ2-3	-	TRBD2	CSADGTSGRRYTQYF	TGCAGTGCGGATGGGACTAGCGGGAGGAGGTATACGCAGTATTTT
TRBV9	TRBJ2-7	-	-	CASSADGAGEQYF	TGTGCCAGCAGCGCCGATGGTGCGGGCGAGCAGTACTTC
TRBV5-1	TRBJ2-1	once	TRBD2	CASSLVGLAGGPYNEQFF	TGCGCCAGCAGCTTGGTGGGGCTAGCGGGGGGTCCCTACAATGAGCAGTTCTTC
TRBV20-1	TRBJ1-5	-	-	CSARDKGPYSNQPQHF	TGCAGTGCTAGAGATAAGGGGCCCTATAGCAATCAGCCCCAGCATTTT
TRBV9	TRBJ2-3	-	TRBD1	CASSVRQGEAADTQYF	TGTGCCAGCAGCGTCCGACAGGGGGAAGCGGCAGATACGCAGTATTTT
TRBV6-5	TRBJ2-2	-	-	CASSPRGQGGGELFF	TGTGCCAGCAGCCCAAGAGGACAGGGAGGGGGGGAGCTGTTTTTT
TRBV24-1	TRBJ1-1	-	-	CARTWISDSHLPSALNTEAFF	TGTGCCAGAACCTGGATAAGTGACAGCCACCTTCCGTCAGCGTTGAACACTGAAGCTTTCTTT
TRBV28	TRBJ2-7	-	-	CASSLGSGGYEQYF	TGTGCCAGCAGTTTAGGGTCCGGGGGCTACGAGCAGTACTTC
TRBV27	TRBJ2-1	-	TRBD1	CASSSRDRRYNEQFF	TGTGCCAGCAGCTCCCGGGACAGGAGATACAATGAGCAGTTCTTC
TRBV7-9	TRBJ2-7	-	TRBD1	CATDRGSYEQYF	TGTGCCACCGACAGGGGCTCCTACGAGCAGTACTTC
TRBV3-1	TRBJ2-6	-	-	CASSYGRTSGANVLTF	TGTGCCAGCAGCTACGGACGGACCTCTGGGGCCAACGTCCTGACTTTC
TRBV28	TRBJ2-5	-	-	CASRQKIPETQYF	TGTGCCAGCAGACAGAAAATCCCAGAGACCCAGTACTTC
TRBV2	TRBJ2-1	-	TRBD2	CASFEGSGNTYNEQFF	TGTGCCAGCTTCGAGGGTAGCGGGAATACCTACAATGAGCAGTTCTTC
TRBV6-4	TRBJ2-2	-	-	CASSIHPGQDTGELFF	TGTGCCAGCAGTATTCACCCGGGTCAGGACACCGGGGAGCTGTTTTTT
TRBV9	TRBJ1-3	-	TRBD1	CASSNKKGQGTGNTIYF	TGTGCCAGCAGCAATAAAAAGGGACAGGGCACTGGAAACACCATATATTTT
TRBV3-1	TRBJ2-5	-	-	CASSPNHWEDLETQYF	TGTGCCAGCAGCCCCAACCATTGGGAAGATCTGGAGACCCAGTACTTC
TRBV6-1	TRBJ2-3	-	TRBD2	CASRTRTSGNSTDTQYF	TGTGCCAGCAGAACGCGGACTAGCGGGAACAGCACAGATACGCAGTATTTT
TRBV4-1	TRBJ1-6	-	-	CASSHVRTYNSPLHF	TGCGCCAGCAGCCATGTCAGGACCTATAATTCACCCCTCCACTTT
TRBV29-1	TRBJ1-5	once	-	CSVRSDSNQPQHF	TGCAGCGTTCGTTCAGATAGCAATCAGCCCCAGCATTTT
TRBV11-2	TRBJ1-1	-	TRBD1	CASSSHTGGRAEAFF	TGTGCCAGCAGCTCACATACAGGGGGTCGCGCTGAAGCTTTCTTT
TRBV2	TRBJ1-1	-	TRBD1	CASTDRDGNTEAFF	TGTGCCAGCACAGACAGGGACGGGAACACTGAAGCTTTCTTT
TRBV11-2	TRBJ2-7	-	-	CASSLVPLPTDSYEQYF	TGTGCCAGCAGCTTAGTGCCCCTTCCGACGGACTCCTACGAGCAGTACTTC
TRBV7-2	TRBJ1-2	-	-	CASRNSKEDGLRYGYTF	TGTGCCAGCAGAAATTCAAAGGAGGACGGTTTGCGCTATGGCTACACCTTC
TRBV29-1	TRBJ1-6	-	TRBD1	CSARTGGAGSPLHF	TGCAGCGCCAGGACAGGGGGCGCAGGTTCACCCCTCCACTTT
TRBV14	TRBJ2-7	-	-	CASSQYQGNEQYF	TGTGCCAGCAGCCAATACCAGGGGAACGAGCAGTACTTC
TRBV6-5	TRBJ2-6	-	-	CASSGSGANVLTF	TGTGCCAGCAGTGGTTCTGGGGCCAACGTCCTGACTTTC
TRBV11-2	TRBJ2-3	-	-	CASSFEFSDTQYF	TGTGCCAGCAGCTTCGAGTTTTCGGATACGCAGTATTTT
TRBV12-3/TRBV12-4	TRBJ2-2	-	TRBD2	CASSFSLAGDTGELFF	TGTGCCAGCAGTTTCTCACTAGCGGGAGACACCGGGGAGCTGTTTTTT
TRBV5-1	TRBJ2-7	-	-	CASRTHHEQYF	TGCGCCAGCAGGACCCACCACGAGCAGTACTTC
TRBV7-9	TRBJ2-7	-	-	CASSHPTGHTYEQYF	TGTGCCAGCAGCCACCCTACCGGACACACCTACGAGCAGTACTTC
TRBV4-1	TRBJ1-6	few	-	CASSQVAAESPLHF	TGCGCCAGCAGCCAAGTGGCAGCGGAATCACCCCTCCACTTT
TRBV12-3/TRBV12-4	TRBJ1-2	-	-	CASSLPTNYGYTF	TGTGCCAGCAGTTTACCAACTAACTATGGCTACACCTTC
TRBV29-1	TRBJ1-2	-	-	CSATDSGGYTF	TGCAGCGCTACAGACTCAGGGGGCTACACCTTC
TRBV29-1	TRBJ1-1	-	-	CSAQGPTEAFF	TGCAGCGCCCAGGGGCCCACTGAAGCTTTCTTT
TRBV13	TRBJ2-3	-	-	CASNPMDGTSTDTQYF	TGTGCCAGCAACCCGATGGACGGGACTAGCACAGATACGCAGTATTTT
TRBV29-1	TRBJ1-5	-	TRBD1	CSVTGDGAQPQHF	TGCAGCGTCACAGGGGATGGAGCGCAGCCCCAGCATTTT